Listed here is a single T cell receptor (beta chain). Some clones are missing from TCRdb's copy, which holds only in-frame ones; the method was immunoSEQ multiplex PCR. Of about 660,000 clones in the sample, 88% were seen once. This sample is part of a study of shared T cell receptors in the human thymus. The sample also formed part of further work on human thymus T cells. That work adds: Those donating were healthy Finnish infants in corrective surgery for congenital heart defects. It was from resections taken during corrective heart surgery that the thymus tissue came. Thymic and blood repertoires appeared to carry a bias in their V and J gene usage. Related reports documented highly overlapping thymic repertoires among unrelated individuals.

This TCR was recovered from a boy younger than two with a congenital heart defect. The sequenced sample was thymocytes.

The CDR3 DNA reads as TGTGCCAGCAGAGCAGAAAGGGGGCATGGCTACACCTTC. Translated, it gives CASRAERGHGYTF. The chain combines TRBV13 with TRBJ1-2, with 7 bases aligning to TRBD1. Germline values: CDR1 PRHDT, CDR2 FYEKMQ (reference sequence). The CDR3 runs 13 residues. The J segment lost 6 bases and the V segment lost 6 bases, leaving 7 bases of the junction unmatched.